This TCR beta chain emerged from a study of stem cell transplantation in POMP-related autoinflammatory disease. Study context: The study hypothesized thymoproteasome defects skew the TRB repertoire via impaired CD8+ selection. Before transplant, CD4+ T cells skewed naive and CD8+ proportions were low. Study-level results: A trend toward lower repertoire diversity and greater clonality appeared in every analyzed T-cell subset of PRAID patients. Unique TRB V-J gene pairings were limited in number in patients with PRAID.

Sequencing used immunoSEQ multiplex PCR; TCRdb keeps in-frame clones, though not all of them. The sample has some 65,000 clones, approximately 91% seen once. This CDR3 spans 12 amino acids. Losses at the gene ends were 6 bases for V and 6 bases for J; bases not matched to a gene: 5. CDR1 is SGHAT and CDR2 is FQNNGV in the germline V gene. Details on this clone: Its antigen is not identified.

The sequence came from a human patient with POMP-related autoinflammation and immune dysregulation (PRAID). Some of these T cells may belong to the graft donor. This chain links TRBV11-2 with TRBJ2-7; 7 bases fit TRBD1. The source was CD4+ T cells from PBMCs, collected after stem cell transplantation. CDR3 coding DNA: TGTGCCAGCAGACAGACAGGGAGCGAGCAGTACTTC. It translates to CASRQTGSEQYF.